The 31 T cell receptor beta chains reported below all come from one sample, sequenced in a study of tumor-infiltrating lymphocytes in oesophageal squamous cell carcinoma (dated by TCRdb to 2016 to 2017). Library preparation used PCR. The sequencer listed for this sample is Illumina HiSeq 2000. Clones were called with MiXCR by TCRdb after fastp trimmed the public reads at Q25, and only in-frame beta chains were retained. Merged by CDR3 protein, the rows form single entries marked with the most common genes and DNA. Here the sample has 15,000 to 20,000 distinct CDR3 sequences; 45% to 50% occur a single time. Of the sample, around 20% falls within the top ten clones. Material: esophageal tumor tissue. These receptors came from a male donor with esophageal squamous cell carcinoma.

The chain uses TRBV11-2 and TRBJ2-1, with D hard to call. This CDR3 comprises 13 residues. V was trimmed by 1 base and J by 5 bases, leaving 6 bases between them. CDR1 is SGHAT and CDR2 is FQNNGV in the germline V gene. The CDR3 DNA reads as TGTGCCAGCAGCTTAGGCGGAGACAATGAGCAGTTCTTC. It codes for CASSLGGDNEQFF.

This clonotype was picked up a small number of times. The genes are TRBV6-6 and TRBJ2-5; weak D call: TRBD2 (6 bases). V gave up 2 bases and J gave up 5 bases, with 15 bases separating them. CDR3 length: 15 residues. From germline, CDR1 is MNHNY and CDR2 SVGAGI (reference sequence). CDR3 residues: CASSYGAGSGETQYF. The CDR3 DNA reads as TGTGCCAGCAGTTACGGCGCGGGATCCGGGGAGACCCAGTACTTC.

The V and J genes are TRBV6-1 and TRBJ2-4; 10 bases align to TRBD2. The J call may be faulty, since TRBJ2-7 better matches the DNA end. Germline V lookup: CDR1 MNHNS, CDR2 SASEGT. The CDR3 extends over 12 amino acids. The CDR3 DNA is TGTGCCAGCAGGACTAGCGGGTACGAGCAGTACTTC. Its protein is CASRTSGYEQYF.

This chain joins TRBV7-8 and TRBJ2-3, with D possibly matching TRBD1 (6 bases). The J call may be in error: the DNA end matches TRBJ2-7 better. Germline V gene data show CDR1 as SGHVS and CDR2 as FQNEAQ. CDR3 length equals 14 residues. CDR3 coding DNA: TGTGCCAGCAGCTTCGACAGGAACTCCTACGAGCAGTACTTC. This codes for CASSFDRNSYEQYF.

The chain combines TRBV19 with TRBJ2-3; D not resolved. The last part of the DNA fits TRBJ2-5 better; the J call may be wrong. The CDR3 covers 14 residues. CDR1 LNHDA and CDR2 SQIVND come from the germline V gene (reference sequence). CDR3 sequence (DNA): TGTGCCAGTAGTGCGACGGCGGTACAAGAGACCCAGTACTTC. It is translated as CASSATAVQETQYF.

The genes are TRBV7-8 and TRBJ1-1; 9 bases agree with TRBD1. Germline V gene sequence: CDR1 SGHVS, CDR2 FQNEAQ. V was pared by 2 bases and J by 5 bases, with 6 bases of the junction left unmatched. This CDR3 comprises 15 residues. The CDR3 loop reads CASSLRQGVRTEAFF. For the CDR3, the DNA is TGTGCCAGCAGCTTACGACAGGGGGTAAGGACTGAAGCTTTCTTT.

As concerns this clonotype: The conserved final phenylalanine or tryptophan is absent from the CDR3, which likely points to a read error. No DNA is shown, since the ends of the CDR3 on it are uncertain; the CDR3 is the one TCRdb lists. This CDR3 is CATSDTGTS. The chain is built from TRBV24-1 and TRBJ2-2; no DNA check was done on the table's D call, TRBD2. Inclusive of both ends, the CDR3 amounts to 9 amino acids. Looked up from germline, CDR1 is KGHDR and CDR2 is SFDVKD.

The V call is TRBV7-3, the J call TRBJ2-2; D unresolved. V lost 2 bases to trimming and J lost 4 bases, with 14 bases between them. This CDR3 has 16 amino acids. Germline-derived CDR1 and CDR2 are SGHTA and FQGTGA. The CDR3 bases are TGTGCCAGCAGCTTATTGTCACCCTCAGTCACCGGGGAGCTGTTTTTT. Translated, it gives CASSLLSPSVTGELFF.

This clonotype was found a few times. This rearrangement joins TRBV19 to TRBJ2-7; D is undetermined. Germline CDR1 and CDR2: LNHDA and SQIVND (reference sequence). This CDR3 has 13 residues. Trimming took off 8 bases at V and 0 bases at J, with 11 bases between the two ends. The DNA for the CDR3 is TGTGCCAGTGGCCTTCACCGCTCCTACGAGCAGTACTTC. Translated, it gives CASGLHRSYEQYF.

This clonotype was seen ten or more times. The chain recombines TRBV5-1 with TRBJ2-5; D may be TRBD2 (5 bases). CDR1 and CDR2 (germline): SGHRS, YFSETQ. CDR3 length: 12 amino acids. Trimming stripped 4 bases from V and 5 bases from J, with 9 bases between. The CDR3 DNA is TGCGCCAGCAGCCCATCGGGGGAGACCCAGTACTTC. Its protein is CASSPSGETQYF. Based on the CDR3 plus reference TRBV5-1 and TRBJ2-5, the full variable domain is KAGVTQTPRYLIKTRGQQVTLSCSPISGHRSVSWYQQTPGQGLQFLFEYFSETQRNKGNFPGRFSGRQFSNSRSEMNVSTLELGDSALYLCASSPSGETQYFGPGTRLLVL.

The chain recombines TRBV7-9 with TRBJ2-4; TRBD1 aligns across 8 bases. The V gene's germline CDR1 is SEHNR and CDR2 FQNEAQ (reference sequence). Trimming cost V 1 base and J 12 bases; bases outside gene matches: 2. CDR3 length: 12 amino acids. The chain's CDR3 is CASSLEDRDQYF. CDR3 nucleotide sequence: TGTGCCAGCAGCTTAGAGGACAGGGATCAGTACTTC. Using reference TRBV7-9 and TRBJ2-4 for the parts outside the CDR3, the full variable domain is DTGVSQNPRHKITKRGQNVTFRCDPISEHNRLYWYRQTLGQGPEFLTYFQNEAQLEKSRLLSDRFSAERPKGSFSTLEIQRTEQGDSAMYLCASSLEDRDQYFGAGTRLSVL.

CDR3 DNA: TGTGCCAGCAGTGGTGGCACTGAAGCTTTCTTT. It codes for CASSGGTEAFF. V is TRBV28 and J is TRBJ2-3; D not resolved. The J call is in doubt because the DNA end fits TRBJ1-1 better. The CDR3 spans 11 residues. Germline V gene lookup returns CDR1 MDHEN and CDR2 SYDVKM.

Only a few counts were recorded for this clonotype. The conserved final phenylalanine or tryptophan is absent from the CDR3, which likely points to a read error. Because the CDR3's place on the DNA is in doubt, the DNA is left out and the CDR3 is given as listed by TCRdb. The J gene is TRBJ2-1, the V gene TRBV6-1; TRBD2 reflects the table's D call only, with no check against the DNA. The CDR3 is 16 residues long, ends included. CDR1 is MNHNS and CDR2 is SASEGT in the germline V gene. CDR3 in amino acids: CASSKVLGPRGYTFGS.

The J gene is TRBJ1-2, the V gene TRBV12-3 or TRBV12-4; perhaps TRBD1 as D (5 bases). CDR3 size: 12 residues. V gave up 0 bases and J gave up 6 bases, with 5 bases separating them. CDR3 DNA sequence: TGTGCCAGCAGTTTAGCAGGGGATGGCTACACCTTC. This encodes CASSLAGDGYTF.

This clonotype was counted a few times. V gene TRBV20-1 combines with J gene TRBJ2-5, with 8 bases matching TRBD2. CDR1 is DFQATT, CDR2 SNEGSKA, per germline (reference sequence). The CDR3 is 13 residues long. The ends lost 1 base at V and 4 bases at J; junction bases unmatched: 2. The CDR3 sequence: CSARAGGRETQYF. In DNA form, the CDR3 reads TGCAGTGCTAGAGCGGGAGGGAGAGAGACCCAGTACTTC.

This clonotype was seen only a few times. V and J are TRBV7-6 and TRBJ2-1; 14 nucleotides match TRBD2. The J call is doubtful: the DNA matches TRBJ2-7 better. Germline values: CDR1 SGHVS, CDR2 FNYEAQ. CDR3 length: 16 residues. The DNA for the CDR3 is TGTGCCAGCAGCAGATGGACTAGCGGGAGGTACAATGAGCAGTACTTC. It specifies CASSRWTSGRYNEQYF.

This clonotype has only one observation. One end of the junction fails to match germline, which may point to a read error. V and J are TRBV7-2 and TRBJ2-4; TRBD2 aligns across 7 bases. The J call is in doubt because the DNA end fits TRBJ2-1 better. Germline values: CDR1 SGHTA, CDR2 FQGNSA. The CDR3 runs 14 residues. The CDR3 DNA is TGTGCCAGCAGCTTGGGGACTACCTATAATGAGCAGTTCTTC. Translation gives CASSLGTTYNEQFF.

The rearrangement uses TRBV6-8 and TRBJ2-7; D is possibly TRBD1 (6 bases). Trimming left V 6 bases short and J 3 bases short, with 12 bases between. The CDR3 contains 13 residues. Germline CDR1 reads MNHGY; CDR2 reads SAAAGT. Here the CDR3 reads CASRTGGVYEQYF. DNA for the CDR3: TGTGCCAGCAGGACTGGGGGCGTCTACGAGCAGTACTTC.

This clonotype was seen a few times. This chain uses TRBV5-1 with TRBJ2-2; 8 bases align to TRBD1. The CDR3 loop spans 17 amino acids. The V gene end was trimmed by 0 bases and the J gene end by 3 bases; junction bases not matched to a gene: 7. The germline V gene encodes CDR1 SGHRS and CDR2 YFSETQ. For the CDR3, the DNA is TGCGCCAGCAGCTTGGCATCGGGACAGGCCTACACCGGGGAGCTGTTTTTT. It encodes CASSLASGQAYTGELFF.

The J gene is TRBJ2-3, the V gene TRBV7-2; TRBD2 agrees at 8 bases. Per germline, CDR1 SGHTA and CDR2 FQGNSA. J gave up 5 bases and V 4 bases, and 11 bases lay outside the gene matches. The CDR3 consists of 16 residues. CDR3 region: CASSSRGAGARDTQYF. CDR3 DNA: TGTGCCAGCAGCTCCCGGGGAGCGGGGGCACGAGATACGCAGTATTTT.

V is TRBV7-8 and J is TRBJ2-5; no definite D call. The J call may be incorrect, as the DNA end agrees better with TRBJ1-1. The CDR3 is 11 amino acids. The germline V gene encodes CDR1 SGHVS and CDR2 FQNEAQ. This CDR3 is CASSFDTEAFF. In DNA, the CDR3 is TGTGCCAGCAGCTTCGACACTGAAGCTTTCTTT.

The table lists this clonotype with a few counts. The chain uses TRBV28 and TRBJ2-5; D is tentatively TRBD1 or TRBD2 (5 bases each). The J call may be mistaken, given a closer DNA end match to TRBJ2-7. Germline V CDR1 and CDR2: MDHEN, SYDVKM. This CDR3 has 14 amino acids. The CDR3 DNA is TGTGCCAGCAGTCTCGGGACCACTATCTACGAGCAGTACTTC. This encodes CASSLGTTIYEQYF.

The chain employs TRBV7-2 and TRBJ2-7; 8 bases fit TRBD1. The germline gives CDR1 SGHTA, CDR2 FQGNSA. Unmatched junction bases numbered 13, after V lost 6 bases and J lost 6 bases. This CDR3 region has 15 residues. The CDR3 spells CASSPTGVLMGEQYF. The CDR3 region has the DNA TGTGCCAGCAGTCCGACAGGGGTCCTTATGGGCGAGCAGTACTTC.

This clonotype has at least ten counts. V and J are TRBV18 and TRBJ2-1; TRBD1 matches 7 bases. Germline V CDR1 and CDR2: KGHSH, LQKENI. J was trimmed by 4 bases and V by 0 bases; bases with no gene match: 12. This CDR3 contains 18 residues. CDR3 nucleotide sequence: TGTGCCAGCTCACCACCCTTCATCCGGACAGGACTTTACAATGAGCAGTTCTTC. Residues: CASSPPFIRTGLYNEQFF.

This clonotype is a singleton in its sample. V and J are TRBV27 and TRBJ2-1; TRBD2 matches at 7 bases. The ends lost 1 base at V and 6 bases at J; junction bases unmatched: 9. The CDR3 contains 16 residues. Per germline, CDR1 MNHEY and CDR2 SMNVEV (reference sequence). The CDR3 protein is CASSLYLSSGRNEQFF. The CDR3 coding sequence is TGTGCCAGCAGTTTATATCTGTCTAGCGGACGCAATGAGCAGTTCTTC.

This CDR3 is CASSFPKPGRERNEQYF. In DNA, the CDR3 is TGTGCCAGCAGCTTTCCCAAACCGGGACGAGAACGCAATGAGCAGTACTTC. This chain joins TRBV7-4 and TRBJ2-7; D may correspond to TRBD1 or TRBD2 (5 bases each). Trimming pared 3 bases from V and 7 bases from J, leaving 25 bases between. The CDR3 contains 17 residues. Germline V gene lookup returns CDR1 SGHVT and CDR2 SQSDAQ.

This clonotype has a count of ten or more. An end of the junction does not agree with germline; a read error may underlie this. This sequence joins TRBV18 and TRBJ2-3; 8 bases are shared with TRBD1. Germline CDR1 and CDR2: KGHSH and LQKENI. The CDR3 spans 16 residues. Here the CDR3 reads CASSSDRGQSTYTQYF. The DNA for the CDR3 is TGTGCCAGCTCATCAGACAGGGGCCAATCCACATATACGCAGTATTTT.

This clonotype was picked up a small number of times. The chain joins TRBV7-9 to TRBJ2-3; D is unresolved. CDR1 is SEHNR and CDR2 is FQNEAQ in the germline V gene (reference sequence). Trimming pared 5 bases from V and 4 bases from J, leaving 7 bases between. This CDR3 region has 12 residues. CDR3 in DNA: TGTGCCAGCAGCGGGAAAGCAGATACGCAGTATTTT. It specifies CASSGKADTQYF.

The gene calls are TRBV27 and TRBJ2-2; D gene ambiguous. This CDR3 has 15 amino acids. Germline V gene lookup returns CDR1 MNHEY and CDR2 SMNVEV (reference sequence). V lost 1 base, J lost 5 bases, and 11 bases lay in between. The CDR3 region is CASSLWGKGTGELFF. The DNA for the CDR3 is TGTGCCAGCAGTTTATGGGGAAAGGGAACCGGGGAGCTGTTTTTT.

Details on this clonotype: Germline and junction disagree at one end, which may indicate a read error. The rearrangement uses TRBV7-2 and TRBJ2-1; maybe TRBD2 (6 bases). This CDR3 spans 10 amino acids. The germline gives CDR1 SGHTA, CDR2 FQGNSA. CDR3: CASGPRSGYF. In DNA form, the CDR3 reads TGTGCCAGCGGACCGAGAAGCGGGTACTTC.

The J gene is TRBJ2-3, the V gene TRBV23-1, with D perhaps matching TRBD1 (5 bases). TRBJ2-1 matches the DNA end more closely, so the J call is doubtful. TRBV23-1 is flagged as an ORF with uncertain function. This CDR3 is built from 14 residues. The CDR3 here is CASSQARAVDEQFF. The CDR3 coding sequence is TGCGCCAGCAGTCAAGCCAGGGCCGTTGATGAGCAGTTCTTC.